These T cell receptor beta chains were read from a single sample in a study of glioma-infiltrating T cells. Each CDR3 protein gets one entry after TCRdb re-called the multiplex PCR reads with MiXCR. The sample consists of over 130,000 distinct CDR3 sequences, 35% to 50% of them appearing once. The source material was glioma tissue, nonneoplastic brain tissue, or PBMCs (not recorded which). Receptors were obtained from a human donor with low-grade glioma or glioblastoma, undergoing nonglioma brain surgery, or in good health (not recorded which). Both conserved end residues are part of each CDR3. Fields, in order: V gene, J gene, clone size, D gene, CDR3 DNA, CDR3 protein. The D gene is left open where the match is weak. Not every row has a clone size; where given, it reads once, few, many or a size class.

>TRBV6-2/TRBV6-3|TRBJ1-6|NA|NA
TGTGCCAGCAGTCGGAGGGACGATTCACCCCTCCACTTT
CASSRRDDSPLHF
>TRBV6-1|TRBJ1-5|NA|TRBD1
TGTGCCATCAGTGGGGGACAGTCAGATCAGCCCCAGCATTTT
CAISGGQSDQPQHF
>TRBV6-6|TRBJ2-1|few|NA
TGTGCCAGCAGTTACTCGAGTACTGGCGAGCAGTTCTTC
CASSYSSTGEQFF
>TRBV4-2|TRBJ2-7|NA|TRBD1
TGTGCCAGCAGCCAAGGAGGACAGGGGGGATACGAGCAGTACTTC
CASSQGGQGGYEQYF
>TRBV5-1|TRBJ2-1|once|TRBD1
TGCGCCAGCCAAAGGGGGCATATTGGCAATGAGCAGTTCTTC
CASQRGHIGNEQFF
>TRBV27|TRBJ2-7|few|TRBD1
TGTGCCAGTCGAAGGACAGGAGCCTACGAGCAGTACTTC
CASRRTGAYEQYF
>TRBV20-1|TRBJ2-1|few|TRBD2
TGCAGTGCTCGTGATCCGAGCGGGGGGGCCAGAGATGAGCAGTTCTTC
CSARDPSGGARDEQFF
>TRBV6-6|TRBJ2-5|NA|NA
TGTGCCAGCAGTTACTCAGGGGGGCTGGAGACCCAGTACTTC
CASSYSGGLETQYF
>TRBV28|TRBJ2-5|NA|NA
TGTGCCAGCAGTCCCCCTGCCGGGCAACAGACCCAGTACTTC
CASSPPAGQQTQYF
>TRBV6-2/TRBV6-3|TRBJ2-7|NA|TRBD1
TGTGCCAGCAGTCAGGGGGCGGGCGAGCAGTACTTC
CASSQGAGEQYF
>TRBV2|TRBJ2-3|NA|TRBD2
TGTGCCAGCAGTGAATTCCTAGCGGGAGTCACAGATACGCAGTATTTT
CASSEFLAGVTDTQYF
>TRBV24-1|TRBJ2-1|few|NA
TGTGCCACCAGTGATTCCCAGACACCTTACAATGAGCAGTTCTTC
CATSDSQTPYNEQFF
>TRBV28|TRBJ2-7|NA|NA
TGTGCCAGTGGCGAGGGATACGAGCAGTACTTC
CASGEGYEQYF
>TRBV20-1|TRBJ1-3|NA|TRBD1
TGCAGTGCTAGAGAACAGGGGGCTGGAAACACCATATATTTT
CSAREQGAGNTIYF
>TRBV27|TRBJ2-5|NA|NA
TGTGCCAGCAGTTGGCAGACCAAGTACTTC
CASSWQTKYF
>TRBV2|TRBJ1-2|NA|NA
TGTGCCAGCAGTGAAATAACAGCTAACTATGGCTACACCTTC
CASSEITANYGYTF
>TRBV27|TRBJ1-5|NA|NA
TGTGCCAGCATTTTATCCGGGACAAATCCCCCTAGGTGGCCCCAGCATTTT
CASILSGTNPPRWPQHF
>TRBV18|TRBJ1-2|once|NA
TGTGCCAGCTCACCACCGGGGATGAGGGCTAACTATGGCTACACCTTC
CASSPPGMRANYGYTF
>TRBV29-1|TRBJ1-5|NA|NA
TGCAGCGTTGGAGGGGGGGCGAGCAATCAGCCCCAGCATTTT
CSVGGGASNQPQHF
>TRBV7-2|TRBJ2-5|few|TRBD1
TGTGCCAGCAGCCGGACAGGGAGCGAGACCCAGTACTTC
CASSRTGSETQYF
>TRBV2|TRBJ1-1|NA|TRBD1
TGTGCCAGCAGTGAAGGAGGGACAGGAGCTTTCTTT
CASSEGGTGAFF
>TRBV5-1|TRBJ2-7|NA|NA
TGCGCCAGCAGCGGGTCCGGACCCCCATACGAGCAGTACTTC
CASSGSGPPYEQYF
>TRBV7-2|TRBJ2-7|few|TRBD2
TGTGCCAGCAGCTTACTAAGCGGGGATAGCTCCTACGAGCAGTACTTC
CASSLLSGDSSYEQYF
>TRBV6-2/TRBV6-3|TRBJ2-7|NA|NA
TGTGCCAGCAGGCCTAGCGCCTCCTACGAGCAGTACTTC
CASRPSASYEQYF
>TRBV7-2|TRBJ2-3|NA|NA
TGTGCCAGCAGCCCACTTGCAGATACGCAGTATTTT
CASSPLADTQYF
>TRBV27|TRBJ2-2|NA|NA
TGTGCCAGCAGTTTTGGGAGTGGGGAGCTGTTTTTT
CASSFGSGELFF
>TRBV7-2|TRBJ2-1|NA|NA
TGTGCCAGCACTCGGGGGTCCTCCTACAATGAGCAGTTCTTC
CASTRGSSYNEQFF
>TRBV19|TRBJ1-2|once|NA
TGTGCCAGGTCGCAAGGGAGCAACTATGGCTACACCTTC
CARSQGSNYGYTF
>TRBV7-2|TRBJ2-3|NA|NA
TGTGCCAGCAGCTTAGATGGATTTAGCACAGATACGCAGTATTTT
CASSLDGFSTDTQYF
>TRBV15|TRBJ2-3|NA|NA
TGTGCCACCAGCAGAGATGTGGGCGAATACACAGATACGCAGTATTTT
CATSRDVGEYTDTQYF
>TRBV7-8|TRBJ2-5|NA|NA
TGTGCTAGCGAGAGGGGGGGCGGAGAGACCCAGTACTTC
CASERGGGETQYF
>TRBV4-2|TRBJ1-2|NA|NA
TGTGCCAGCAGCCAAGATCCAGCCTCTTATGGCTACACCTTC
CASSQDPASYGYTF
>TRBV7-9|TRBJ1-1|NA|NA
TGTGCCAGCAGCCACCGCCCCCAGGGCACGCACACTGAAGCTTTCTTT
CASSHRPQGTHTEAFF